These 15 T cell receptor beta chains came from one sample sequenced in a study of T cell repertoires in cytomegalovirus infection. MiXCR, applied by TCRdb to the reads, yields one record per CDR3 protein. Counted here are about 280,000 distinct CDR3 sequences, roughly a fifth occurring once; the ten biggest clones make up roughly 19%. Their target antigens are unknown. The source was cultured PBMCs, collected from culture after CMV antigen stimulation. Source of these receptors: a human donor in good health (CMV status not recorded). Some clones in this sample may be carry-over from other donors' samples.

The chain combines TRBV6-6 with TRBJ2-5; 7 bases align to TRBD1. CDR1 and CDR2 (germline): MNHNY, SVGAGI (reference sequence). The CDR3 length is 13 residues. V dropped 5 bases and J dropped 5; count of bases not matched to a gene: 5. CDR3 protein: CASSPTGDETQYF. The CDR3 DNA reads TGTGCCAGCAGTCCCACAGGGGATGAGACCCAGTACTTC.

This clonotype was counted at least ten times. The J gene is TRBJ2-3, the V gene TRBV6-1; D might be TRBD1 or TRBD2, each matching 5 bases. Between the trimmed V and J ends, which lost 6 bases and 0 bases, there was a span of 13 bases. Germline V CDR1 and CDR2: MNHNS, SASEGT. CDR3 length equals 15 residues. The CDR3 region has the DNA TGTGCCAGCAGCCCCGGGACCCAGAGCACAGATACGCAGTATTTT. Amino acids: CASSPGTQSTDTQYF.

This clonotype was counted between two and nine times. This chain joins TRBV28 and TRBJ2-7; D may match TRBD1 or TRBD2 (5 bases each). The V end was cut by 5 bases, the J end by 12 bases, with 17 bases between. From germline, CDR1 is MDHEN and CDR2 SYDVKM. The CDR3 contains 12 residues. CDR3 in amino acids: CASSPRGQAVYF. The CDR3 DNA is TGTGCCAGCAGTCCCCGGGGCCAGGCGGTGTACTTC.

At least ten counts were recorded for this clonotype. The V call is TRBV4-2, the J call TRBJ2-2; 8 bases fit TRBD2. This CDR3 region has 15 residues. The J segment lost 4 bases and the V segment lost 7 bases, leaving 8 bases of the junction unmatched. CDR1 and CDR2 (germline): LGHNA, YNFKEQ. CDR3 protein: CASTGRLAFTGELFF. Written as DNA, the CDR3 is TGTGCCAGCACCGGCAGACTAGCGTTCACCGGGGAGCTGTTTTTT.

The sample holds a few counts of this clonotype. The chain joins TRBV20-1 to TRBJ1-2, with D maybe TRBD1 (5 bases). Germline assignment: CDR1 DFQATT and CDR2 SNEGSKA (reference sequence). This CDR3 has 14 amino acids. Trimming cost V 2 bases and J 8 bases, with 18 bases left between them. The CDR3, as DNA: TGCAGTGCTAGATATCCTCCGGGGGAAGCGGGCTACACCTTC. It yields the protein CSARYPPGEAGYTF.

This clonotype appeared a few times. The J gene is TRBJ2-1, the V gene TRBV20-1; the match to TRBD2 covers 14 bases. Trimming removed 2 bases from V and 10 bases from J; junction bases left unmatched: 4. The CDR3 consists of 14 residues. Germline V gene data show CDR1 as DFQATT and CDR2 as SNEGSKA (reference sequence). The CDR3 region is CSARRTSGRQEQFF. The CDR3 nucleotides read TGCAGTGCTAGAAGGACTAGCGGGAGGCAAGAGCAGTTCTTC.

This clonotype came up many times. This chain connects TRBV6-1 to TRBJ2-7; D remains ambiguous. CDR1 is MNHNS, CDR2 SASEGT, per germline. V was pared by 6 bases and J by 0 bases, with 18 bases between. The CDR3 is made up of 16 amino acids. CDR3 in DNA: TGTGCCAGCAGGTCCTTAATTACAGTTCCCTCCTACGAGCAGTACTTC. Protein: CASRSLITVPSYEQYF.

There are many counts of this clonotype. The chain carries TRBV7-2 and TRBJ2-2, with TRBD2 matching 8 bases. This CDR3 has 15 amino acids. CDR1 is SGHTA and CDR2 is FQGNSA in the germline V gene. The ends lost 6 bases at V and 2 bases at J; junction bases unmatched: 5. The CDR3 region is CASRPTSGNTGELFF. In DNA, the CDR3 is TGTGCCAGCAGGCCTACTAGCGGAAACACCGGGGAGCTGTTTTTT.

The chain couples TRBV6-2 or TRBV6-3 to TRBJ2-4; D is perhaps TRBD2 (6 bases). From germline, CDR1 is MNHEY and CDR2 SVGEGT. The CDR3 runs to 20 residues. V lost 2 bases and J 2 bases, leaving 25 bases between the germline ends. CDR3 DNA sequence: TGTGCCAGCAGTTACCCATACCGGGACTCCTACTCTCTATCCAAAAACATTCAGTACTTC. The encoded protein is CASSYPYRDSYSLSKNIQYF.

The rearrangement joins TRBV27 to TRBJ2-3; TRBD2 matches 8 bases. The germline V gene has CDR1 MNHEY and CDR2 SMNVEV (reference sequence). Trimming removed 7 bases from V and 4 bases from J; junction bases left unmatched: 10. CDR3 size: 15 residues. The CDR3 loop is CASTSSGSGSDTQYF. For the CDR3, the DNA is TGTGCCAGCACCTCGAGCGGGAGTGGCTCAGATACGCAGTATTTT.

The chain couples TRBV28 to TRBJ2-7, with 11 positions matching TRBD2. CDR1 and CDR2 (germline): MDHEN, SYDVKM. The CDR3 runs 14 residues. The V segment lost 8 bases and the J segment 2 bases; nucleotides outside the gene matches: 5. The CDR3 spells CASEELAGAYEQYF. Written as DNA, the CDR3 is TGTGCCAGCGAGGAACTAGCGGGAGCCTACGAGCAGTACTTC. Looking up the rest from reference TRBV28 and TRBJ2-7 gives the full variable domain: DVKVTQSSRYLVKRTGEKVFLECVQDMDHENMFWYRQDPGLGLRLIYFSYDVKMKEKGDIPEGYSVSREKKERFSLILESASTNQTSMYLCASEELAGAYEQYFGPGTRLTVT.

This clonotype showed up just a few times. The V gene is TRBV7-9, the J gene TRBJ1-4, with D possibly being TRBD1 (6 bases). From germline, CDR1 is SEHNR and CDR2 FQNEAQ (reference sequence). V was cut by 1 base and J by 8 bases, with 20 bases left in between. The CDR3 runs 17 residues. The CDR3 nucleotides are TGTGCCAGCAGCTTAGACAGGGATTTCCCGGCGGGCGAAAAACTGTTTTTT. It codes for CASSLDRDFPAGEKLFF. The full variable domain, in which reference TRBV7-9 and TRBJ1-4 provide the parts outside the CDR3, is DTGVSQNPRHKITKRGQNVTFRCDPISEHNRLYWYRQTLGQGPEFLTYFQNEAQLEKSRLLSDRFSAERPKGSFSTLEIQRTEQGDSAMYLCASSLDRDFPAGEKLFFGSGTQLSVL.

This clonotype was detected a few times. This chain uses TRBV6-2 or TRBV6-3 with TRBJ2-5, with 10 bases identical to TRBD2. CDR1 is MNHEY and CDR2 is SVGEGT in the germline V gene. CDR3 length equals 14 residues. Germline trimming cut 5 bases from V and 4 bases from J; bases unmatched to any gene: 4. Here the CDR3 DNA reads TGTGCCAGCAGTGCCCGACTAGCGGGAGAGACCCAGTACTTC. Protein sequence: CASSARLAGETQYF.

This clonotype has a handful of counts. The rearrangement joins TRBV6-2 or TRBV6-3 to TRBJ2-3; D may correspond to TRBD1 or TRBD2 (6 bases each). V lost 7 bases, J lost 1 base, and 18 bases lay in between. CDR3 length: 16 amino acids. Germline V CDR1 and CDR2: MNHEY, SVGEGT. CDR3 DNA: TGTGCCAGCAAAGATCTTTTTCGGGGGCGCACAGATACGCAGTATTTT. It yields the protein CASKDLFRGRTDTQYF.

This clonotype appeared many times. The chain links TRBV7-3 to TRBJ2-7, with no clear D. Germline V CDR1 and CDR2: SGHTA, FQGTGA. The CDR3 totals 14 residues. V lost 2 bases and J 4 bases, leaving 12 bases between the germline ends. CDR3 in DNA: TGTGCCAGCAGCTTAGGTGTCGGATCTTACGAGCAGTACTTC. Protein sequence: CASSLGVGSYEQYF.